This T cell receptor (beta chain) was documented in a study of identical twins. TCRdb processed the 5' RACE reads anew with MiXCR; each CDR3 protein has one entry. The sample contains 300,000 to 350,000 distinct CDR3 sequences, about 12% of which appear only once. The V and J ends lost 7 bases and 7 bases respectively, with 16 bases between them. Germline V lookup: CDR1 SGHAT, CDR2 FQNNGV. CDR3 length: 14 residues. All of the donors were Caucasians in good health. The same data also contributed to another study, on yellow fever vaccine responses in identical twins.

This clonotype originated in a woman aged 18-29 years in good health. The specimen sequenced was CD8+ T cells sorted from blood. The chain is built from TRBV11-2 and TRBJ1-4, with a possible D match to TRBD1 (5 bases). CDR3 sequence: CASTGEFNGEKLFF. The CDR3 DNA reads TGTGCCAGCACGGGGGAGTTCAACGGTGAAAAACTGTTTTTT.